Shown below are 20 T cell receptor beta chains from a single sample sequenced in a study of cytotoxic CD8 clonotypes in ibrutinib-treated CLL (dated by TCRdb to the early 2020s). The meaning of the sample's time point label: approximately 25 months on ibrutinib. The library was generated by the immunoSEQ multiplex PCR assay. TCRdb's version of the immuneACCESS table is confined to in-frame rearrangements and falls short of the full clone set. An unresolved V gene accounts for under half of the shortfall where checked; the remainder is of unknown origin. The sample includes 150,000 to 200,000 clones, with about two thirds observed a single time. The ten biggest clones cover roughly 13% of the sample. The sample in question was PBMCs, obtained after 24 months of ibrutinib treatment. These receptors were taken from a human donor with chronic lymphocytic leukemia.

The V and J genes are TRBV5-4 and TRBJ2-3, with TRBD2 matching over 11 bases. V lost 0 bases, J lost 0 bases, and 3 bases stayed unmatched. CDR1 is SGHNT and CDR2 is YYREEE in the germline V gene (reference sequence). CDR3 length equals 17 residues. In DNA, the CDR3 is TGTGCCAGCAGCTTGGGACTAGCGGGATCTAGCACAGATACGCAGTATTTT. Encoded protein: CASSLGLAGSSTDTQYF.

The J gene is TRBJ1-1, the V gene TRBV15, with D unclear. Trimming pared 3 bases from V and 7 bases from J, leaving 12 bases between. This CDR3 is 13 amino acids long. Germline V gene lookup returns CDR1 LNHNV and CDR2 YYDKDF (reference sequence). The CDR3 DNA reads as TGTGCCACCAGCAGGGAGGATGGAGGTGAAGCTTTCTTT. Residues: CATSREDGGEAFF. The entire variable domain, with the rest obtained from reference TRBV15 and TRBJ1-1, is as follows: DAMVIQNPRYQVTQFGKPVTLSCSQTLNHNVMYWYQQKSSQAPKLLFHYYDKDFNNEADTPDNFQSRRPNTSFCFLDIRSPGLGDTAMYLCATSREDGGEAFFGQGTRLTVV.

The chain carries TRBV28 and TRBJ2-7; tentative D call: TRBD2 (7 bases). Germline V gene data show CDR1 as MDHEN and CDR2 as SYDVKM. With 6 bases removed from V and 0 bases from J, the gap between germline ends came to 18 bases. The CDR3 spans 16 residues. The CDR3, as DNA: TGTGCCAGCAGAGAGGGGGGGACGGCGAGCTCCTACGAGCAGTACTTC. This translates into CASREGGTASSYEQYF.

The chain's CDR3 is CASSSSGVRNEQYF. In DNA, the CDR3 is TGTGCCAGCAGTTCATCGGGAGTACGTAACGAGCAGTACTTC. The chain combines TRBV28 with TRBJ2-7; weak D call: TRBD2 (6 bases). There are 14 residues in the CDR3. With 4 bases removed from V and 5 bases from J, the gap between germline ends came to 15 bases. Germline V gene sequence: CDR1 MDHEN, CDR2 SYDVKM.

This chain's CDR3 is CASSQGGWVFF. As DNA, the CDR3 is TGTGCCAGCAGTCAGGGTGGGTGGGTGTTTTTT. The chain is built from TRBV6-5 and TRBJ2-2, with D maybe TRBD1 (5 bases). V lost 5 bases and J 15 bases, leaving 13 bases between the germline ends. CDR3 length: 11 amino acids. Germline V gene lookup returns CDR1 MNHEY and CDR2 SVGAGI.

The rearrangement links TRBV4-2 to TRBJ1-4, with TRBD1 identical over 8 bases. CDR1 is LGHNA, CDR2 YNFKEQ, per germline. The CDR3 spans 15 residues. The V and J ends lost 0 bases and 6 bases, in that order; junction bases with no gene match: 3. Here the CDR3 reads CASSQEGQGDEKLFF. The CDR3 coding sequence is TGTGCCAGCAGCCAAGAAGGACAGGGAGATGAAAAACTGTTTTTT.

The chain links TRBV30 to TRBJ1-1, with 7 bases that match TRBD1. The CDR3 consists of 14 residues. The V segment lost 4 bases and the J segment 4 bases; nucleotides outside the gene matches: 9. Germline values: CDR1 GTSNPN, CDR2 SVGIG (reference sequence). CDR3 sequence (DNA): TGTGCCTGGATTGATGGAAAGGGGGCCACTGAAGCTTTCTTT. Amino acids: CAWIDGKGATEAFF.

By sample share, this clone is medium-sized. The V and J genes are TRBV6-5 and TRBJ1-1; 8 bases are a match to TRBD1. Germline values: CDR1 MNHEY, CDR2 SVGAGI. The CDR3 has 13 residues. V was pared by 6 bases and J by 7 bases, with 7 bases of the junction left unmatched. CDR3 bases: TGTGCCAGCAGAATTGACAGGGGTGGTGAAGCTTTCTTT. Translating gives CASRIDRGGEAFF.

The rearrangement joins TRBV27 to TRBJ2-6; D ambiguous. The V and J ends lost 4 bases and 2 bases respectively, with 6 bases between them. This CDR3 is 14 amino acids long. Germline CDR1 and CDR2: MNHEY and SMNVEV (reference sequence). In DNA form, the CDR3 reads TGTGCCAGCAGTTCCGGCACTGGGGCCAACGTCCTGACTTTC. It codes for CASSSGTGANVLTF.

The rearrangement links TRBV29-1 to TRBJ1-5; TRBD1 matches at 10 bases. This CDR3 spans 13 amino acids. Germline CDR1 reads SQVTM; CDR2 reads ANQGSEA. The trim removed 6 bases at V and 5 bases at J, leaving 4 bases unmatched. CDR3 bases: TGCAGCGTGAGACAGGGGGCTGATCAGCCCCAGCATTTT. Amino acid sequence: CSVRQGADQPQHF.

The CDR3 DNA reads TGCGCCAGCAGCCCCCGCCTCGACAGGGAGGACAACATTCAGTACTTC. Its translation: CASSPRLDREDNIQYF. The V and J genes are TRBV4-3 and TRBJ2-4; tentatively, D is TRBD1 (7 bases). Germline V CDR1 and CDR2: LGHNA, YSLEER. Trimming took off 4 bases at V and 7 bases at J, with 20 bases between the two ends. The CDR3 extends over 16 amino acids.

The V gene is TRBV11-2, the J gene TRBJ2-7; no clear D gene. CDR3 length equals 16 residues. Between the trimmed V and J ends, which lost 0 bases and 1 base, there was a span of 13 bases. Germline-derived CDR1 and CDR2 are SGHAT and FQNNGV. The CDR3 region has the DNA TGTGCCAGCAGCTTAGATCTGGGTACCAGGTCCTACGAGCAGTACTTC. Encoded protein: CASSLDLGTRSYEQYF. Together with reference TRBV11-2 and TRBJ2-7, the CDR3 gives the full variable domain: EAGVAQSPRYKIIEKRQSVAFWCNPISGHATLYWYQQILGQGPKLLIQFQNNGVVDDSQLPKDRFSAERLKGVDSTLKIQPAKLEDSAVYLCASSLDLGTRSYEQYFGPGTRLTVT.

The CDR3 loop is CASSYRAPDTQYF. CDR3 DNA sequence: TGTGCCAGCAGTTACCGGGCCCCAGATACGCAGTATTTT. The J gene is TRBJ2-3, the V gene TRBV28; no clear D. V lost 4 bases, J lost 4 bases, and 9 bases lay in between. The CDR3 loop spans 13 amino acids. Looked up from germline, CDR1 is MDHEN and CDR2 is SYDVKM.

The rearrangement joins TRBV10-2 to TRBJ1-2, with 7 bases that match TRBD1. There are 14 residues in the CDR3. Per the germline V gene, CDR1 is WSHSY and CDR2 is SAAADI. V shed 4 bases, J shed 2 bases, and the junction held 4 bases outside the gene matches. As DNA, the CDR3 is TGCGCCAGCAGTGTGGACAGGTTCAACTATGGCTACACCTTC. Translated: CASSVDRFNYGYTF.

This chain links TRBV9 with TRBJ2-1; possible D gene TRBD2, 5 bases. The CDR3 totals 14 residues. Germline values: CDR1 SGDLS, CDR2 YYNGEE. Between the trimmed V and J ends, which lost 4 bases and 5 bases, there was a span of 13 bases. This CDR3 reads CASSLTLEDNEQFF. As DNA, the CDR3 is TGTGCCAGCAGCCTTACACTAGAGGACAATGAGCAGTTCTTC.

This clone was seen just once. V is TRBV5-8 and J is TRBJ1-5; 10 bases are shared with TRBD1. CDR3 length: 17 residues. V was clipped by 0 bases and J by 4 bases; unmatched bases: 7. Germline V gene lookup returns CDR1 SGHTS and CDR2 YDEGEE. The CDR3 nucleotides are TGTGCCAGCAGCTTGGCCTCTTGGACAGGGGGTAATCAGCCCCAGCATTTT. Amino acid sequence: CASSLASWTGGNQPQHF.

This clone was recorded a few times. In DNA form, the CDR3 reads TGTGCCAGTCGGGCCGGTGTGGAGCTGTTTTTT. Translation: CASRAGVELFF. This chain uses TRBV27 with TRBJ2-2, with D unclear. Germline values: CDR1 MNHEY, CDR2 SMNVEV (reference sequence). V lost 9 bases and J lost 10, with 12 bases in between. This CDR3 contains 11 residues.

The CDR3 sequence is CASSSRLVNYGYTF. The CDR3 DNA reads as TGTGCCAGCAGCTCACGGTTGGTCAACTATGGCTACACCTTC. The chain couples TRBV9 to TRBJ1-2; D gene unclear. Germline-derived CDR1 and CDR2 are SGDLS and YYNGEE. With 4 bases removed from V and 2 bases from J, the gap between germline ends came to 12 bases. This CDR3 spans 14 amino acids. The whole variable domain, remainder taken from reference TRBV9 and TRBJ1-2, is DSGVTQTPKHLITATGQRVTLRCSPRSGDLSVYWYQQSLDQGLQFLIQYYNGEERAKGNILERFSAQQFPDLHSELNLSSLELGDSALYFCASSSRLVNYGYTFGSGTRLTVV.

The chain uses TRBV4-2 and TRBJ1-5; D is undetermined. Germline assignment: CDR1 LGHNA and CDR2 YNFKEQ. The V end lost 1 base, the J end lost 4 bases, and 11 bases lay between the germline ends. This CDR3 has 15 residues. CDR3 residues: CASSQVKYDNQPQHF. The DNA of the CDR3 is TGTGCCAGCAGCCAAGTCAAGTACGATAATCAGCCCCAGCATTTT.

This chain connects TRBV18 to TRBJ2-7, with 10 bases matching TRBD1. Per germline, CDR1 KGHSH and CDR2 LQKENI. The CDR3 totals 15 residues. Trimming cost V 3 bases and J 7 bases; bases outside gene matches: 9. The CDR3 here is CASSPSGTGVGEQYF. CDR3 nucleotides: TGTGCCAGCTCACCCTCCGGGACAGGGGTTGGAGAGCAGTACTTC.